This T cell receptor (beta chain) stems from a study of naive and memory T cell subsets. Amplification of ligated cDNA took four PCR rounds with SP2 and nested alpha and beta constant primers. TCRdb processed the 5' RACE reads anew with MiXCR; each CDR3 protein has one entry. In the table there are 45,000 to 55,000 distinct CDR3 sequences, approximately 4.5% of which are singletons. This clonotype was counted many times. Its antigen is currently unknown. The germline V and J ends were trimmed by 4 bases and 6 bases, with 13 bases remaining between them. CDR3 length: 13 residues. The V gene's germline CDR1 is PRHDT and CDR2 FYEKMQ (reference sequence). TCR cDNA received a 3' ligated oligonucleotide that carried a UMI. RNA was extracted from 2.5 to 3 ml of whole blood of healthy adults. Study-wide results and caveats: This RNA-based method may be sensitive to activation-related transcript changes.

The sequence was obtained from a female donor in good health. This rearrangement joins TRBV13 to TRBJ2-7, with D perhaps TRBD1 (6 bases). The CDR3 bases are TGTGCCAGCAGCTCAACAGGGAGAGGCGAGCAGTACTTC. Its translation: CASSSTGRGEQYF.